The next 24 T cell receptor beta chains were all read from a single sample in a study of blood T cell repertoires in COVID-19. Generated by immunoSEQ multiplex PCR, the TCRdb table keeps only in-frame clones and is missing some. The table includes under 65,000 clones, roughly 82% detected once. The sequencing sample was made of peripheral blood. These receptors came from an older woman with acute or convalescent COVID-19.

There are a few counts of this clone. V gene TRBV3-1 (or the pseudogene TRBV3-2) combines with J gene TRBJ2-3; 7 bases agree with TRBD2. Per the germline V gene, CDR1 is LGHDT and CDR2 is YNNKEL (reference sequence). Losses at the gene ends were 4 bases for V and 3 bases for J; bases not matched to a gene: 4. There are 14 residues in the CDR3. The CDR3 coding sequence is TGTGCCAGCAGCCGAGCGGGGACGACAGATACGCAGTATTTT. Translated, it gives CASSRAGTTDTQYF.

V gene TRBV11-2 combines with J gene TRBJ2-7; weak D call: TRBD2 (5 bases). Trimming left V 5 bases short and J 9 bases short, with 17 bases between. Germline assignment: CDR1 SGHAT and CDR2 FQNNGV. The CDR3 consists of 13 residues. The CDR3 reads CASSDRGEVGQYF. For the CDR3, the DNA is TGTGCCAGCAGCGACCGGGGAGAGGTCGGGCAGTACTTC.

The chain is built from TRBV27 and TRBJ2-3; D ambiguous. The ends were cut back, 0 bases at V and 0 bases at J, with 10 bases in the middle. CDR1 and CDR2 (germline): MNHEY, SMNVEV (reference sequence). The CDR3 is 16 residues long. The CDR3 DNA is TGTGCCAGCAGTTTATCGGCCAGGCCAAGCACAGATACGCAGTATTTT. It yields the protein CASSLSARPSTDTQYF.

The rearrangement links TRBV7-6 to TRBJ1-1, with a possible D match to TRBD1 (5 bases). Trimming took 2 bases from V and 0 from J, leaving 16 bases between them. CDR3 length equals 17 residues. Germline V gives CDR1 SGHVS, CDR2 FNYEAQ. In nucleotides, the CDR3 is TGTGCCAGCAGCTTAAACGGGGGTGCAGGGTTGAACACTGAAGCTTTCTTT. Translating gives CASSLNGGAGLNTEAFF.

The V call is TRBV6-1, the J call TRBJ2-1; D perhaps matches TRBD1 (5 bases). Per the germline V gene, CDR1 is MNHNS and CDR2 is SASEGT. The CDR3 covers 13 residues. Deletions cut 1 base from V and 9 bases from J, with 10 bases between. The CDR3 bases are TGTGCCAGCAGTGAAGTCCAGGGCACTGAGCAGTTCTTC. Protein: CASSEVQGTEQFF.

The chain employs TRBV7-2 and TRBJ1-2; possibly TRBD1 for D (5 bases). The CDR3 loop spans 15 amino acids. CDR1 SGHTA and CDR2 FQGNSA come from the germline V gene. The V end was cut by 3 bases, the J end by 5 bases, with 16 bases between. The CDR3 DNA reads TGTGCCAGCAGCTTGGGCGGGGGACGAGAGTATGGCTACACCTTC. Amino acids: CASSLGGGREYGYTF.

The chain recombines TRBV19 with TRBJ2-2; the match to TRBD1 covers 7 bases. The germline gives CDR1 LNHDA, CDR2 SQIVND (reference sequence). The length of the CDR3 is 14 residues. Trimming at V came to 6 bases and at J to 4 bases, leaving 5 bases not matched to a gene. In nucleotides, the CDR3 is TGTGCCAGTAGGGTTACAGGGGTCACCGGGGAGCTGTTTTTT. Its protein is CASRVTGVTGELFF.

This chain uses TRBV19 with TRBJ2-1; a weak D match, TRBD2 (5 bases). The V gene's germline CDR1 is LNHDA and CDR2 SQIVND (reference sequence). The germline V and J ends were trimmed by 8 bases and 9 bases, with 23 bases remaining between them. The CDR3 loop spans 15 amino acids. The CDR3, as DNA: TGTGCCAGTCGGGTTCAAATCTGGGGAGTTGCTGAGCAGTTCTTC. Its translation is CASRVQIWGVAEQFF.

This clone was detected only a few times. The CDR3 DNA follows: TGTGCCAGTAGCCTAAACACCATATATTTT. Translated: CASSLNTIYF. This chain uses TRBV19 with TRBJ1-3, with D unclear. This CDR3 has 10 residues. Trimming cost V 6 bases and J 6 bases, with 3 bases left between them. Germline V gene data show CDR1 as LNHDA and CDR2 as SQIVND (reference sequence).

The J gene is TRBJ2-5, the V gene TRBV7-9; D possibly corresponds to TRBD2 (6 bases). The V end lost 6 bases, the J end lost 4 bases, and 18 bases lay between the germline ends. The CDR3 runs to 15 residues. Germline V gene data show CDR1 as SEHNR and CDR2 as FQNEAQ (reference sequence). The CDR3 region has the DNA TGTGCCAGCAGTCAATTTGGCGGGGAGAGAGAGACCCAGTACTTC. Its translation is CASSQFGGERETQYF.

The rearrangement uses TRBV13 and TRBJ1-2; the match to TRBD1 covers 9 bases. V trimming: 3 bases; J trimming: 8 bases; junction bases outside the gene matches: 4. The CDR3 is made up of 13 amino acids. The germline CDR1 and CDR2 sequences are PRHDT and FYEKMQ (reference sequence). The CDR3 nucleotides are TGTGCCAGCAGCTTGGGACAGGGAATCGGCTACACCTTC. Encoded protein: CASSLGQGIGYTF.

This clone came up a few times. The chain has TRBV7-9 and TRBJ2-1; TRBD1 agrees at 10 bases. This CDR3 has 16 residues. Germline CDR1 reads SEHNR; CDR2 reads FQNEAQ (reference sequence). Trimming removed 1 base from V and 9 bases from J; junction bases left unmatched: 9. The CDR3 sequence: CASSLVGDRGTGEQFF. CDR3 coding DNA: TGTGCCAGCAGCTTAGTGGGGGACAGGGGAACCGGTGAGCAGTTCTTC.

The chain couples TRBV2 to TRBJ2-2; TRBD2 might be the D (6 bases). Germline V gene sequence: CDR1 SNHLY, CDR2 FYNNEI. The length of the CDR3 is 16 residues. Trimming took off 6 bases at V and 1 base at J, with 15 bases between the two ends. The CDR3 bases are TGTGCCAGCAGCCTCAAGGGAGGTCAGAACACCGGGGAGCTGTTTTTT. Encoded protein: CASSLKGGQNTGELFF.

The chain joins TRBV12-5 to TRBJ2-3; no clear D. V was clipped by 2 bases and J by 5 bases, with 8 bases between them. CDR3 length equals 13 residues. Germline V CDR1 and CDR2: LGHNT, FRNRAP. In nucleotides, the CDR3 is TGTGCTAGTGGTTTGCCCGGTGGAGATACGCAGTATTTT. Protein: CASGLPGGDTQYF.

The chain couples TRBV5-6 to TRBJ2-7; the match to TRBD2 covers 12 bases. Germline trimming cut 4 bases from V and 5 bases from J; bases unmatched to any gene: 13. The CDR3 consists of 17 residues. The germline CDR1 and CDR2 sequences are SGHDT and YYEEEE. CDR3 region: CASSPGQLRLAGDEQYF. CDR3 in DNA: TGTGCCAGCAGCCCGGGACAGTTAAGACTAGCGGGGGACGAGCAGTACTTC.

In its sample, this clone was seen a few times. This rearrangement joins TRBV3-1 (or the pseudogene TRBV3-2) to TRBJ1-1, with a tentative D call TRBD1 (5 bases). Germline V CDR1 and CDR2: LGHDT, YNNKEL (reference sequence). The CDR3 has 16 amino acids. Trimming pared 0 bases from V and 1 base from J, leaving 12 bases between. The CDR3 nucleotides read TGTGCCAGCAGCCAAGAGTTTTCCAGGGCGAACACTGAAGCTTTCTTT. It encodes CASSQEFSRANTEAFF.

The chain is built from TRBV12-3 or TRBV12-4 and TRBJ2-3, with D perhaps matching TRBD2 (6 bases). This CDR3 has 13 residues. The germline V and J ends were trimmed by 5 bases and 2 bases, with 8 bases remaining between them. The CDR3 here is CASSRGDTDTQYF. In nucleotides, the CDR3 is TGTGCCAGCAGTCGCGGGGACACAGATACGCAGTATTTT.

The V call is TRBV11-3, the J call TRBJ2-1; 7 bases line up with TRBD2. Germline CDR1 and CDR2: SGHNT and YENEEA. V shed 1 base, J shed 8 bases, and the junction held 2 bases outside the gene matches. This CDR3 comprises 13 residues. The CDR3 sequence: CASSLGGGDEQFF. CDR3 in DNA: TGTGCCAGCAGCTTAGGCGGGGGTGATGAGCAGTTCTTC.

The chain links TRBV5-1 to TRBJ1-1; D is unclear. The CDR3 length is 17 residues. Trimming took 3 bases from V and 0 from J, leaving 18 bases between them. The V gene's germline CDR1 is SGHRS and CDR2 YFSETQ. The CDR3 region has the DNA TGCGCCAGCAGCTCGAGGACGGACTTAAAACTGAACACTGAAGCTTTCTTT. Translated: CASSSRTDLKLNTEAFF.

The chain recombines TRBV15 with TRBJ2-7; D not certain. V was trimmed by 3 bases and J by 2 bases, leaving 14 bases between them. The length of the CDR3 is 15 residues. CDR1 LNHNV and CDR2 YYDKDF come from the germline V gene (reference sequence). The CDR3 DNA follows: TGTGCCACCAGCAGTCCTCGAACCGAGACCTACGAGCAGTACTTC. It specifies CATSSPRTETYEQYF.

The chain has TRBV5-1 and TRBJ1-1; no definite D call. V dropped 2 bases and J dropped 1 base, with 9 bases sitting between them. The germline V gene has CDR1 SGHRS and CDR2 YFSETQ. The length of the CDR3 is 14 residues. The CDR3 reads CASSFLRENTEAFF. CDR3 DNA sequence: TGCGCCAGCAGCTTTTTGAGGGAGAACACTGAAGCTTTCTTT.

J is TRBJ2-1 and V is TRBV13; a weak D match, TRBD2 (5 bases). Germline V gene data show CDR1 as PRHDT and CDR2 as FYEKMQ (reference sequence). The V gene lost 0 bases and the J gene lost 6 bases, with 15 bases spanning the gap. CDR3 length: 16 amino acids. Here the CDR3 DNA reads TGTGCCAGCAGCTTAGGTGAGGGCCCGACGGGCAATGAGCAGTTCTTC. Translated, it gives CASSLGEGPTGNEQFF.

The chain has TRBV18 and TRBJ2-5; D uncertain. CDR3 length: 13 amino acids. CDR1 is KGHSH, CDR2 LQKENI, per germline. V lost 3 bases and J 0 bases, leaving 5 bases between the germline ends. Written as DNA, the CDR3 is TGTGCCAGCTCACCCAGGAACCAAGAGACCCAGTACTTC. It yields the protein CASSPRNQETQYF. Looking up the rest from reference TRBV18 and TRBJ2-5 gives the full variable domain: NAGVMQNPRHLVRRRGQEARLRCSPMKGHSHVYWYRQLPEEGLKFMVYLQKENIIDESGMPKERFSAEFPKEGPSILRIQQVVRGDSAAYFCASSPRNQETQYFGPGTRLLVL.

This clone was counted between two and nine times. The chain links TRBV19 to TRBJ2-3; D not resolved. The V end lost 5 bases, the J end lost 3 bases, and 6 bases lay between the germline ends. The germline gives CDR1 LNHDA, CDR2 SQIVND (reference sequence). The CDR3 sequence is 12 residues long. The CDR3 DNA sequence: TGTGCCAGTAGTCCCAGTACAGATACGCAGTATTTT. It codes for CASSPSTDTQYF.